What follows are 4 T cell receptor beta chains derived from one specimen sequenced in a study of cytomegalovirus exposure and HLA in healthy donors. 13 Jbeta primers and 60 Vbeta primers were used for the PCR. Sequenced by immunoSEQ multiplex PCR; TCRdb stores in-frame clones only, minus some. The sample has some 220,000 clones; 85% to 90% are singletons. The material sequenced was PBMCs. All receptors come from a woman aged 18-29 years in good health and CMV-seronegative.

The rearrangement joins TRBV7-7 to TRBJ1-4, with D hard to call. CDR3 length: 17 residues. Germline V gene sequence: CDR1 SSHAT, CDR2 FNYEAQ (reference sequence). Deletions cut 1 base from V and 7 bases from J, with 19 bases between. This CDR3 reads CASSLERGRIGSEKLFF. DNA for the CDR3: TGTGCCAGCAGCTTAGAACGAGGCAGGATAGGGAGTGAAAAACTGTTTTTT.

The rearrangement uses TRBV5-8 and TRBJ2-7, with a weak D call TRBD2 (6 bases). Germline V gene lookup returns CDR1 SGHTS and CDR2 YDEGEE. CDR3 length: 14 residues. The V gene lost 4 bases and the J gene lost 3 bases, with 14 bases spanning the gap. DNA for the CDR3: TGTGCCAGCAGCCGGAGGGCTCCGGGCTACGAGCAGTACTTC. Its translation is CASSRRAPGYEQYF.

The DNA of the CDR3 is TGTGCCAGCTCACCAGGGCAGGTCTACTCTGGAAACACCATATATTTT. It encodes CASSPGQVYSGNTIYF. The chain combines TRBV18 with TRBJ1-3, with D unclear. Per the germline V gene, CDR1 is KGHSH and CDR2 is LQKENI. The CDR3 sequence is 16 residues long. V was trimmed by 2 bases and J by 0 bases, leaving 11 bases between them. Variable domain in full (rest from reference TRBV18 and TRBJ1-3): NAGVMQNPRHLVRRRGQEARLRCSPMKGHSHVYWYRQLPEEGLKFMVYLQKENIIDESGMPKERFSAEFPKEGPSILRIQQVVRGDSAAYFCASSPGQVYSGNTIYFGEGSWLTVV.

The rearrangement links TRBV5-4 to TRBJ1-6; D possibly corresponds to TRBD1 (6 bases). Germline V gene lookup returns CDR1 SGHNT and CDR2 YYREEE (reference sequence). V was cut by 4 bases and J by 6 bases, with 17 bases left in between. The CDR3 length is 16 residues. DNA for the CDR3: TGTGCCAGCAGCCCCGGAGGGGGGGCTTTTAATTCACCCCTCCACTTT. Protein product: CASSPGGGAFNSPLHF.